This is a list of T cell receptor beta chains from one sample in a study of T cell responses to AZD1222 COVID-19 vaccine. Clones were read by immunoSEQ multiplex PCR, and TCRdb kept only the in-frame ones, dropping some. The sample has nearly 110,000 clones, around nine tenths seen once; the top ten hold about 20%. Specimen: peripheral blood, collected on day 0 of AZD1222 vaccination. Receptor source: an adult in good health. The CDR3 runs from the conserved cysteine through the conserved F or W. The order of the fields is clone size, J gene, V gene, D gene, CDR3 protein, CDR3 DNA. A D gene is named only where the DNA matches it firmly. Expanded clones are given a class, and other clones once, few, many or no size at all.

>NA|TRBJ2-7|TRBV2|NA
CASSLTTYEQYF
TGTGCCAGCAGTCTTACTACGTACGAGCAGTACTTC
>few|TRBJ1-3|TRBV18|NA
CASSHLWDATSGNTIYF
TGTGCCAGCTCACACCTCTGGGACGCAACCTCTGGAAACACCATATATTTT
>NA|TRBJ2-1|TRBV19|NA
CASIGHQPYNEQFF
TGTGCCAGTATTGGGCATCAGCCCTACAATGAGCAGTTCTTC
>NA|TRBJ2-2|TRBV5-4|TRBD2
CASSISGANTGELFF
TGTGCCAGCAGCATTAGCGGGGCGAACACCGGGGAGCTGTTTTTT
>NA|TRBJ2-1|TRBV13|NA
CASSTDRYNEQFF
TGTGCCAGCAGCACGGACAGATACAATGAGCAGTTCTTC
>NA|TRBJ2-7|TRBV7-9|TRBD2
CASSLTSGGLYEQYF
TGTGCCAGCAGCTTAACCAGCGGGGGCCTCTACGAGCAGTACTTC
>NA|TRBJ2-3|TRBV3-1/TRBV3-2|NA
CASSHARASTDTQYF
TGTGCCAGCAGCCACGCCCGGGCTAGCACAGATACGCAGTATTTT
>NA|TRBJ2-3|TRBV28|NA
CASSLDQNSDTQYF
TGTGCCAGCAGTTTAGACCAGAATTCAGATACGCAGTATTTT
>NA|TRBJ2-2|TRBV6-2/TRBV6-3|NA
CASSNGRRWSGRTGELFF
TGTGCCAGCAGTAACGGGCGCCGCTGGTCGGGTCGCACCGGGGAGCTGTTTTTT
>once|TRBJ1-2|TRBV6-5|NA
CASRRRQLFYGYTF
TGTGCCAGCAGAAGACGACAGCTTTTCTATGGCTACACCTTC
>NA|TRBJ1-2|TRBV20-1|NA
CSARTHYGYTF
TGCAGTGCTAGAACACACTATGGCTACACCTTC
>NA|TRBJ2-3|TRBV11-2|TRBD1
CASSRTGSSTDTQYF
TGTGCCAGCAGCCGGACAGGGTCCTCCACAGATACGCAGTATTTT
>NA|TRBJ1-6|TRBV19|NA
CASQAGSSHSPLHF
TGTGCCAGCCAGGCCGGGTCCTCACATTCACCCCTCCACTTT
>NA|TRBJ2-2|TRBV4-3|NA
CASSPKVAGELFF
TGCGCCAGCAGCCCGAAGGTAGCCGGGGAGCTGTTTTTT
>NA|TRBJ1-1|TRBV6-5|NA
CASSYGEKAFF
TGTGCCAGCAGTTACGGCGAGAAAGCTTTCTTT
>NA|TRBJ2-1|TRBV20-1|NA
CSARSLGVRFF
TGCAGTGCTAGAAGTTTGGGGGTACGGTTCTTC
>NA|TRBJ1-1|TRBV19|TRBD1
CASSNSPGQGPTEAFF
TGTGCCAGTAGTAACTCTCCGGGACAGGGTCCAACCGAAGCTTTCTTT
>NA|TRBJ1-5|TRBV5-5|TRBD1
CASSGGQRNQPQHF
TGTGCCAGCAGCGGGGGACAGAGAAATCAGCCCCAGCATTTT
>NA|TRBJ2-6|TRBV3-1/TRBV3-2|NA
CASSQEGRAGANVLTF
TGTGCCAGCAGCCAAGAGGGCAGGGCTGGGGCCAACGTCCTGACTTTC
>NA|TRBJ1-2|TRBV13|NA
CASSDLGGANYGYTF
TGTGCCAGCAGCGACCTAGGGGGGGCGAACTATGGCTACACCTTC
>once|TRBJ1-1|TRBV6-5|TRBD1
CASRGTGTTEAFF
TGTGCCAGCAGGGGGACAGGGACCACTGAAGCTTTCTTT
>NA|TRBJ1-4|TRBV4-1|NA
CASSQPRVAGEKLFF
TGCGCCAGCAGCCAACCCCGGGTTGCGGGTGAAAAACTGTTTTTT
>once|TRBJ2-2|TRBV4-3|NA
CASSQERQLLTGELFF
TGCGCCAGCAGCCAAGAACGACAGCTACTCACCGGGGAGCTGTTTTTT
>NA|TRBJ2-3|TRBV13|NA
CASSFSGGGITDTQYF
TGTGCCAGCAGCTTCTCCGGAGGGGGGATAACAGATACGCAGTATTTT
>once|TRBJ1-2|TRBV7-2|NA
CALSQGAYGYTF
TGTGCCCTCTCGCAGGGTGCGTATGGCTACACCTTC
>once|TRBJ1-2|TRBV5-1|NA
CASSLEVGPTIYGYTF
TGCGCCAGCAGCTTGGAGGTAGGCCCGACAATCTATGGCTACACCTTC
>NA|TRBJ2-1|TRBV12-3/TRBV12-4|TRBD2
CASSLKGLASLFF
TGTGCCAGCAGTTTGAAAGGACTAGCGTCATTGTTCTTC
>once|TRBJ1-2|TRBV15|NA
CATSRDRTELSGYTF
TGTGCCACCAGCAGAGACCGGACAGAGCTTTCGGGCTACACCTTC
>NA|TRBJ2-2|TRBV11-3|NA
CASSFDRGELFF
TGTGCCAGCAGCTTTGATCGCGGGGAGCTGTTTTTT
>once|TRBJ1-2|TRBV19|TRBD1
CASSQQGVGGYTF
TGTGCCAGTAGTCAACAGGGGGTAGGGGGCTACACCTTC
>NA|TRBJ1-2|TRBV5-5|NA
CASSLSGGAFYGYTF
TGTGCCAGCAGCTTGTCGGGGGGCGCGTTCTATGGCTACACCTTC
>NA|TRBJ1-6|TRBV25-1|TRBD1
CASRDRALPSPLHF
TGTGCCAGCAGAGACAGGGCTCTACCTTCACCCCTCCACTTT
>NA|TRBJ2-1|TRBV9|NA
CASSVTTGANNEQFF
TGTGCCAGCAGCGTAACAACGGGGGCAAACAATGAGCAGTTCTTC
>NA|TRBJ1-2|TRBV6-5|TRBD1
CASSYGGTDGYTF
TGTGCCAGCAGTTACGGAGGGACAGATGGCTACACCTTC
>NA|TRBJ2-7|TRBV27|NA
CASSLGGPSHEQYF
TGTGCCAGCAGTTTAGGGGGGCCATCCCACGAGCAGTACTTC
>NA|TRBJ2-1|TRBV21-1|NA
CASSKKGNEQFF
TGTGCCAGCAGCAAAAAAGGGAATGAGCAGTTCTTC
>NA|TRBJ1-1|TRBV6-5|NA
CASHFGDLTEAFF
TGTGCCAGCCATTTTGGAGACCTGACTGAAGCTTTCTTT
>once|TRBJ2-2|TRBV7-2|TRBD2
CASSLSGTFNTGELFF
TGTGCCAGCAGCTTGAGCGGGACTTTTAACACCGGGGAGCTGTTTTTT
>NA|TRBJ1-2|TRBV6-2/TRBV6-3|NA
CASSTVYGYTF
TGTGCCAGCAGTACGGTTTATGGCTACACCTTC
>NA|TRBJ2-5|TRBV5-6|TRBD2
CASSLVAGSQETQYF
TGTGCCAGCAGCTTGGTAGCGGGGTCCCAAGAGACCCAGTACTTC
>NA|TRBJ1-1|TRBV6-5|NA
CASRRDTEAFF
TGTGCCAGCCGGAGGGACACTGAAGCTTTCTTT
>NA|TRBJ2-7|TRBV15|NA
CATSRSPGNEQYF
TGTGCCACCAGCAGATCTCCAGGGAACGAGCAGTACTTC